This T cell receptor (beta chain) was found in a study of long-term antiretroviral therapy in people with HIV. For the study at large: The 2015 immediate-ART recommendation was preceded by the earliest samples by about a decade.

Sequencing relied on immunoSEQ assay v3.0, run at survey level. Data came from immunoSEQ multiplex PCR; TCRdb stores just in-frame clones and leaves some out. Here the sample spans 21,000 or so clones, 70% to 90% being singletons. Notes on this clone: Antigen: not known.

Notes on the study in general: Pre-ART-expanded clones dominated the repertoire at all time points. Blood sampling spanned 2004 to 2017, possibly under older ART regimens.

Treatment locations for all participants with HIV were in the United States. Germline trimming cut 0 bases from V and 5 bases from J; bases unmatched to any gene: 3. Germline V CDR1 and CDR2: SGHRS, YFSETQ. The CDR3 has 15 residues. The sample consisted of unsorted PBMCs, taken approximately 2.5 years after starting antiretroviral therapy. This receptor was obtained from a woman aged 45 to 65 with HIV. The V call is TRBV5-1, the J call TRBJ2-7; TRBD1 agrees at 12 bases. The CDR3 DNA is TGCGCCAGCAGCTTGGCGGGACAGGGGGCGGACGAGCAGTACTTC. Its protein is CASSLAGQGADEQYF.